A selection of T cell receptor beta chains follows, all from one sample in a study of OX40 agonist ivuxolimab in advanced cancers. This table comes from immunoSEQ multiplex PCR, and its TCRdb copy is limited to in-frame clones, with some not included. Of 50,000 to 70,000 clones in the sample, 80% to 90% are singletons; the top ten hold 14%. Sequenced here: CD4+ or CD8+ T cells sorted from blood, sampled in a trial of the OX40 agonist ivuxolimab. These TCRs come from an adult with an advanced solid tumor such as melanoma, head and neck, liver or kidney cancer. Each CDR3 is given with its conserved first and last residue.

J,V,CDR3
TRBJ2-3,TRBV10-3,CAVKTDRDFTDTQYF
TRBJ2-1,TRBV29-1,CSFLSGGTTYNEQFF
TRBJ1-1,TRBV20-1,CSAPGGRGAFF
TRBJ2-1,TRBV25-1,CASSEGGHYNEQFF
TRBJ2-1,TRBV1,CTSSQRGHVNEQFF
TRBJ1-1,TRBV6-1,CASSEWTGMNTEAFF
TRBJ2-7,TRBV28,CARSSGGASGRATEQYF
TRBJ2-7,TRBV19,CASRPTGPYEQYF
TRBJ1-1,TRBV11-1,CASRERRNTEAFF
TRBJ2-7,TRBV27,CASSLTGTAYEQYF
TRBJ2-7,TRBV5-1,CASSWGTGGYEQYF
TRBJ1-3,TRBV13,CASSDTGTGSSGNTIYF
TRBJ2-7,TRBV23-1,CASSRFATGGIYEQYF
TRBJ1-5,TRBV4-1,CASSQVVGSNQPQHF
TRBJ1-1,TRBV19,CASNSGSWALNTEAFF
TRBJ2-2,TRBV25-1,CASSGSRFGELFF
TRBJ2-1,TRBV13,CASRKSSGTTVYNEQFF
TRBJ2-6,TRBV6-1,CASSERVYRRPGANVLTF
TRBJ1-5,TRBV6-6,CASSYSGQGNQPQHF
TRBJ1-2,TRBV10-3,CAISETGQVNYGYTF
TRBJ1-2,TRBV19,CASSISPGGNYGYTF
TRBJ2-7,TRBV7-6,CASSQTNPYEQYF
TRBJ1-2,TRBV7-9,CASSLGRTPFRGYTF
TRBJ2-7,TRBV11-2,CASSLGTGLWYEQYF
TRBJ2-3,TRBV30,CAWSQLAASTDTQYF
TRBJ1-4,TRBV15,CATRAGNEKLFF
TRBJ2-1,TRBV30,CAWSVQVVNEQFF
TRBJ2-5,TRBV5-4,CASSLSFGVKTQYF
TRBJ2-7,TRBV5-1,CASSSRDRGFEQYF
TRBJ1-6,TRBV5-4,CASSFGQGPSPLHF
TRBJ2-1,TRBV27,CASSRRGAYEQFF
TRBJ1-1,TRBV28,CASSWGRNTEAFF
TRBJ2-1,TRBV2,CASSVYDYNEQFF
TRBJ1-2,TRBV4-1,CASTGGGGKYGYTF
TRBJ2-3,TRBV19,CASSVGVDTQYF
TRBJ2-2,TRBV27,CASSSNTGELFF
TRBJ2-3,TRBV28,CASSLLLRGPLGQYF
TRBJ2-4,TRBV19,CASSSEGFGIQYF
TRBJ2-1,TRBV19,CASSLNLDSYNEQFF
TRBJ1-2,TRBV19,CASRMGREYFDYGYTF